A selection of T cell receptor beta chains follows, all from one sample in a study of memory CD8 T cells in hepatitis C reinfection. Here immunoSEQ multiplex PCR was the method, and the copy in TCRdb shows in-frame clones only, minus some. The data show about 50,000 clones, 89% seen once. Sequenced material: naive CD8+ T cells sorted from blood. Receptors were obtained from a man between 18 and 29 years old with hepatitis C virus infection. Both conserved end residues are part of each CDR3. D genes are given only for firm matches. Size tells how often a clone was seen (once, few, many) or the class of an expanded clone, and some rows leave it out.

size: NA
V: TRBV7-2
J: TRBJ1-1
D: NA
CDR3: CASSLDVRMNTEAFF
DNA: TGTGCCAGCAGCTTAGATGTGAGGATGAACACTGAAGCTTTCTTT

size: NA
V: TRBV4-1
J: TRBJ2-1
D: TRBD2
CDR3: CASSNRGDPNEQFF
DNA: TGCGCCAGCAGCAACCGGGGGGATCCCAATGAGCAGTTCTTC

size: NA
V: TRBV5-1
J: TRBJ1-6
D: NA
CDR3: CASSLDLASPLHF
DNA: TGCGCCAGCAGCTTGGATCTGGCCTCACCCCTCCACTTT

size: NA
V: TRBV4-1
J: TRBJ2-7
D: TRBD2
CDR3: CASSQAPGLAGSYEQYF
DNA: TGCGCCAGCAGCCAAGCCCCGGGACTAGCGGGGTCCTACGAGCAGTACTTC

size: NA
V: TRBV5-8
J: TRBJ1-2
D: TRBD1
CDR3: CASSTSDRVYGYTF
DNA: TGTGCCAGCAGCACTTCCGACAGGGTATATGGCTACACCTTC

size: NA
V: TRBV27
J: TRBJ2-3
D: NA
CDR3: CASSSEGAQYF
DNA: TGTGCCAGCAGTTCCGAGGGAGCGCAGTATTTT

size: NA
V: TRBV9
J: TRBJ2-2
D: TRBD1
CDR3: CASSVEGTGVNTGELFF
DNA: TGTGCCAGCAGCGTAGAAGGGACAGGGGTCAACACCGGGGAGCTGTTTTTT

size: few
V: TRBV9
J: TRBJ2-1
D: NA
CDR3: CASSPGTYNEQFF
DNA: TGTGCCAGCAGCCCAGGAACCTACAATGAGCAGTTCTTC

size: once
V: TRBV5-5
J: TRBJ2-1
D: TRBD2
CDR3: CASSPRALADYNEQFF
DNA: TGTGCCAGCAGCCCCCGGGCACTAGCGGACTACAATGAGCAGTTCTTC

size: NA
V: TRBV27
J: TRBJ2-1
D: TRBD2
CDR3: CASRLSGGDLEQFF
DNA: TGTGCCAGCAGGCTAAGCGGGGGGGATCTTGAGCAGTTCTTC

size: once
V: TRBV5-1
J: TRBJ2-5
D: NA
CDR3: CASSLAPGTQETQYF
DNA: TGCGCCAGCAGCTTGGCCCCCGGGACTCAAGAGACCCAGTACTTC

size: NA
V: TRBV2
J: TRBJ1-1
D: NA
CDR3: CASRGHPRNTEAFF
DNA: TGTGCCAGCAGGGGACACCCTCGGAACACTGAAGCTTTCTTT

size: NA
V: TRBV4-1
J: TRBJ2-5
D: TRBD2
CDR3: CASSQEWGGSETQYF
DNA: TGCGCCAGCAGCCAAGAATGGGGCGGGAGTGAGACCCAGTACTTC

size: NA
V: TRBV4-3
J: TRBJ2-1
D: NA
CDR3: CASSHGAQGGYNEQFF
DNA: TGCGCCAGCAGCCACGGAGCCCAGGGTGGGTACAATGAGCAGTTCTTC

size: NA
V: TRBV7-9
J: TRBJ2-3
D: TRBD2
CDR3: CASSLLDSLERGPTDTQYF
DNA: TGTGCCAGCAGCTTATTGGATTCGCTCGAGCGGGGGCCCACAGATACGCAGTATTTT

size: NA
V: TRBV9
J: TRBJ1-1
D: NA
CDR3: CASSEGGNTEAFF
DNA: TGTGCCAGCAGCGAAGGGGGGAACACTGAAGCTTTCTTT

size: NA
V: TRBV27
J: TRBJ1-4
D: NA
CDR3: CASSPAGVTNEKLFF
DNA: TGTGCCAGCAGTCCTGCAGGGGTAACTAATGAAAAACTGTTTTTT

size: NA
V: TRBV19
J: TRBJ2-1
D: TRBD2
CDR3: CASSIGTSDYNEQFF
DNA: TGTGCCAGTAGTATTGGGACTAGCGATTACAATGAGCAGTTCTTC

size: NA
V: TRBV27
J: TRBJ2-4
D: TRBD2
CDR3: CASSLRSGVAKNIQYF
DNA: TGTGCCAGCAGTTTAAGGAGCGGGGTAGCCAAAAACATTCAGTACTTC

size: NA
V: TRBV19
J: TRBJ2-7
D: TRBD2
CDR3: CATSAGSYEQYF
DNA: TGTGCCACCTCAGCGGGGTCCTACGAGCAGTACTTC

size: NA
V: TRBV7-9
J: TRBJ2-7
D: TRBD1
CDR3: CASSPRQGPYEQYF
DNA: TGTGCCAGCAGCCCACGACAGGGGCCCTACGAGCAGTACTTC

size: NA
V: TRBV30
J: TRBJ2-2
D: NA
CDR3: CAGSPGLNTGELFF
DNA: TGTGCCGGCTCGCCGGGACTGAACACCGGGGAGCTGTTTTTT

size: NA
V: TRBV7-9
J: TRBJ1-5
D: NA
CDR3: CASSFGDMAQPQHF
DNA: TGTGCCAGCAGCTTTGGGGACATGGCTCAGCCCCAGCATTTT

size: NA
V: TRBV5-1
J: TRBJ2-1
D: TRBD1
CDR3: CASSVGQGTNEQFF
DNA: TGCGCCAGCAGCGTGGGACAGGGAACTAACGAGCAGTTCTTC

size: NA
V: TRBV4-1
J: TRBJ1-1
D: TRBD1
CDR3: CASSQLGQVLFTEAFF
DNA: TGCGCCAGCAGCCAACTAGGACAGGTGTTGTTCACTGAAGCTTTCTTT

size: once
V: TRBV7-9
J: TRBJ2-3
D: TRBD2
CDR3: CASSLASGSPDTQYF
DNA: TGTGCCAGCAGCTTAGCTAGCGGGAGTCCAGATACGCAGTATTTT

size: NA
V: TRBV4-1
J: TRBJ2-7
D: TRBD2
CDR3: CASSPSGRAYEQYF
DNA: TGCGCCAGCAGCCCTAGCGGGAGGGCCTACGAGCAGTACTTC

size: NA
V: TRBV6-1
J: TRBJ1-1
D: NA
CDR3: CASSDLQGSQNTEAFF
DNA: TGTGCCAGCAGTGATCTTCAGGGTTCTCAGAACACTGAAGCTTTCTTT

size: NA
V: TRBV19
J: TRBJ2-7
D: TRBD1
CDR3: CASRPGQGANEQYF
DNA: TGTGCCAGTAGACCGGGACAGGGGGCCAACGAGCAGTACTTC

size: NA
V: TRBV29-1
J: TRBJ2-6
D: NA
CDR3: CSVEEGGASGANVLTF
DNA: TGCAGCGTTGAAGAGGGAGGCGCCTCTGGGGCCAACGTCCTGACTTTC

size: NA
V: TRBV28
J: TRBJ1-4
D: TRBD1
CDR3: CASSTDRGAIEKLFF
DNA: TGTGCCAGCAGTACAGACAGGGGCGCAATTGAAAAACTGTTTTTT

size: NA
V: TRBV11-2
J: TRBJ1-1
D: NA
CDR3: CASGSTEAFF
DNA: TGTGCCAGTGGGAGCACTGAAGCTTTCTTT

size: NA
V: TRBV6-6
J: TRBJ1-1
D: NA
CDR3: CASSRGTEAFF
DNA: TGTGCCAGCAGTCGGGGGACTGAAGCTTTCTTT

size: NA
V: TRBV7-9
J: TRBJ2-7
D: NA
CDR3: CASSSLYEQYF
DNA: TGTGCCAGCAGCAGCCTTTACGAGCAGTACTTC

size: NA
V: TRBV2
J: TRBJ1-1
D: NA
CDR3: CASSDEGLNTEAFF
DNA: TGTGCCAGCAGTGATGAGGGCCTGAACACTGAAGCTTTCTTT

size: NA
V: TRBV2
J: TRBJ2-3
D: NA
CDR3: CASSAPPSGTDTQYF
DNA: TGTGCCAGCAGTGCCCCCCCTAGCGGCACAGATACGCAGTATTTT

size: NA
V: TRBV13
J: TRBJ2-6
D: TRBD1
CDR3: CASSLETGSSGANVLTF
DNA: TGTGCCAGCAGCTTAGAGACAGGGTCCTCTGGGGCCAACGTCCTGACTTTC

size: once
V: TRBV27
J: TRBJ2-3
D: TRBD2
CDR3: CASSLLAGGTDTQYF
DNA: TGTGCCAGCAGTTTGCTGGCGGGGGGCACAGATACGCAGTATTTT

size: NA
V: TRBV28
J: TRBJ1-1
D: NA
CDR3: CASSPRSAVEAFF
DNA: TGTGCCAGCAGTCCCCGTAGTGCTGTTGAAGCTTTCTTT

size: NA
V: TRBV4-1
J: TRBJ2-7
D: TRBD1
CDR3: CAWSRGGQGAGSYEQYF
DNA: TGCGCCTGGTCGAGGGGGGGACAGGGGGCCGGAAGCTACGAGCAGTACTTC

size: NA
V: TRBV9
J: TRBJ2-1
D: NA
CDR3: CASSVGGTAINEQFF
DNA: TGTGCCAGCAGCGTAGGCGGGACGGCCATCAATGAGCAGTTCTTC

size: NA
V: TRBV19
J: TRBJ1-5
D: NA
CDR3: CASSIMANQPQHF
DNA: TGTGCCAGTAGTATAATGGCCAATCAGCCCCAGCATTTT

size: NA
V: TRBV27
J: TRBJ2-1
D: NA
CDR3: CASSREVGEQFF
DNA: TGTGCCAGCTCACGTGAGGTAGGTGAGCAGTTCTTC

size: NA
V: TRBV7-8
J: TRBJ2-7
D: NA
CDR3: CASSHGLPVYEQYF
DNA: TGTGCCAGCAGCCACGGACTACCAGTCTACGAGCAGTACTTC

size: NA
V: TRBV11-2
J: TRBJ2-5
D: TRBD2
CDR3: CASSRTSYETQYF
DNA: TGTGCCAGCAGCCGGACTAGCTACGAGACCCAGTACTTC

size: once
V: TRBV5-5
J: TRBJ1-1
D: TRBD1
CDR3: CASSLGTATEAFF
DNA: TGTGCCAGCAGCTTAGGGACAGCGACTGAAGCTTTCTTT

size: NA
V: TRBV19
J: TRBJ2-2
D: TRBD1
CDR3: CASSFRGPQGGELFF
DNA: TGTGCCAGTAGTTTCAGGGGGCCCCAGGGCGGGGAGCTGTTTTTT

size: NA
V: TRBV4-3
J: TRBJ2-1
D: TRBD1
CDR3: CASSQADRGSYNEQFF
DNA: TGCGCCAGCAGCCAAGCTGACAGGGGTTCCTACAATGAGCAGTTCTTC

size: NA
V: TRBV2
J: TRBJ2-1
D: TRBD2
CDR3: CASSGEMTPTSGRAYNEQFF
DNA: TGTGCCAGCAGTGGTGAAATGACACCAACTAGCGGGAGGGCCTACAATGAGCAGTTCTTC

size: NA
V: TRBV5-1
J: TRBJ2-7
D: TRBD1
CDR3: CASSYPTGQAAYEQYF
DNA: TGCGCCAGCAGCTACCCCACGGGACAGGCCGCCTACGAGCAGTACTTC